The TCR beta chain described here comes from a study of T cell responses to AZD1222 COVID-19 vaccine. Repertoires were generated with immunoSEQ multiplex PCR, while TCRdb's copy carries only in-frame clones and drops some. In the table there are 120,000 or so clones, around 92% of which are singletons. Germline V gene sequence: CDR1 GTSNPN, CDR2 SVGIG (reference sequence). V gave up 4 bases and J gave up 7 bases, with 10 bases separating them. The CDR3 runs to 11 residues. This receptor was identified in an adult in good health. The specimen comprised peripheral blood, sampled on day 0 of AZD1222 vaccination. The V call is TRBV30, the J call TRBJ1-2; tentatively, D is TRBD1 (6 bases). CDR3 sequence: CAWTGGGGYTF. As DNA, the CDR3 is TGTGCCTGGACCGGAGGGGGTGGCTACACCTTC.